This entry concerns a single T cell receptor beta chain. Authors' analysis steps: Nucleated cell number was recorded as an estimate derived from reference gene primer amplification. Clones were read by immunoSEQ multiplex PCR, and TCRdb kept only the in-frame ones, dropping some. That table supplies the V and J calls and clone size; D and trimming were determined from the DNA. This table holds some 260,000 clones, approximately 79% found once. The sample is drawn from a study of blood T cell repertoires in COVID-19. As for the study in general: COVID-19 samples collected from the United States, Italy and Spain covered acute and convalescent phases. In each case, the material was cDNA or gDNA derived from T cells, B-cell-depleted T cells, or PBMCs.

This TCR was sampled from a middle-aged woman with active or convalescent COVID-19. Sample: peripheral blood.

DNA of the CDR3: TGTGCCAGCAGCCAAGATGGCGCGGTCAATCAGCCCCAGCATTTT. It is translated as CASSQDGAVNQPQHF. The genes are TRBV3-1 (or the pseudogene TRBV3-2) and TRBJ1-5, with no clear D. V was clipped by 0 bases and J by 3 bases, with 9 bases between them. The CDR3 has 15 residues. Germline V gives CDR1 LGHDT, CDR2 YNNKEL (reference sequence).